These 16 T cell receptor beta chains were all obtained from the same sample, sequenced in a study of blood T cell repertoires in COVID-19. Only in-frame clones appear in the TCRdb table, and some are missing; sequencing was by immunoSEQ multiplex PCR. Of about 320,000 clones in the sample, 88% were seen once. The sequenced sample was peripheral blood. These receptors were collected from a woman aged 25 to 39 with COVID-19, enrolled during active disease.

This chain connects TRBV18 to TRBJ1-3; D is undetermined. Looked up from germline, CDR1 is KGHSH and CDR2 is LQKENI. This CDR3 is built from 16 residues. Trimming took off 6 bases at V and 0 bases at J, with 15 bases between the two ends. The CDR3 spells CASSSDSLISGNTIYF. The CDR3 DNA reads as TGTGCCAGCTCGTCCGACTCGTTGATCTCTGGAAACACCATATATTTT.

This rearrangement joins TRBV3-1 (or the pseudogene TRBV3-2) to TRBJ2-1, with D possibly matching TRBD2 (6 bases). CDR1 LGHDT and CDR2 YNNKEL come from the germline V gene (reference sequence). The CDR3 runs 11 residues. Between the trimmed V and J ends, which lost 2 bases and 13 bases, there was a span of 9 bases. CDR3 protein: CASSQTGTQFF. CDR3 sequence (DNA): TGTGCCAGCAGCCAAACCGGGACTCAGTTCTTC.

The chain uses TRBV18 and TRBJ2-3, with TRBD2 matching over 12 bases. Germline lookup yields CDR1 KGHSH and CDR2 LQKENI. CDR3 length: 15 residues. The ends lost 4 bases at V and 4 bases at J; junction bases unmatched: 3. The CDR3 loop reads CASSLTSGGADTQYF. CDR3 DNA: TGTGCCAGCTCACTGACTAGCGGGGGTGCAGATACGCAGTATTTT.

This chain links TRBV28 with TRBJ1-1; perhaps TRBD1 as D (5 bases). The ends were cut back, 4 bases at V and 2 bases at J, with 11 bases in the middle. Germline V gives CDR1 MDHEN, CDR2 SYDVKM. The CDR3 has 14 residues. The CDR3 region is CASSSAGTNTEAFF. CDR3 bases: TGTGCCAGCAGTTCTGCGGGGACTAACACTGAAGCTTTCTTT.

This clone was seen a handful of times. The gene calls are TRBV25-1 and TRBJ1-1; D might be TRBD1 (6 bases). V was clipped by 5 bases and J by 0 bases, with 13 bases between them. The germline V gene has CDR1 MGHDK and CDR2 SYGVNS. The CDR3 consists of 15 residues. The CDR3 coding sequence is TGTGCCAGCAGTCGACAGACAGGCATGAACACTGAAGCTTTCTTT. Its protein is CASSRQTGMNTEAFF. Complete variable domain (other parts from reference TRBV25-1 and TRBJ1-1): EADIYQTPRYLVIGTGKKITLECSQTMGHDKMYWYQQDPGMELHLIHYSYGVNSTEKGDLSSESTVSRIRTEHFPLTLESARPSHTSQYLCASSRQTGMNTEAFFGQGTRLTVV.

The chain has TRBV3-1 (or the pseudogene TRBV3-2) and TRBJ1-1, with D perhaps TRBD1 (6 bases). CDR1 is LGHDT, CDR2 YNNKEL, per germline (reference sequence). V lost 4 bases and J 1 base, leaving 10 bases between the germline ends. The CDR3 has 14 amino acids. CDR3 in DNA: TGTGCCAGCAGCCCGGACAGACAGAACACTGAAGCTTTCTTT. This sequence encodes CASSPDRQNTEAFF.

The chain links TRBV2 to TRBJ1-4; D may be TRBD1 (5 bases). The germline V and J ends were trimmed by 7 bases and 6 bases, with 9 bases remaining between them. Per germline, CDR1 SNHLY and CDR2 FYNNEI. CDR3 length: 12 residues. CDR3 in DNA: TGTGCCAGCAAGGAGGGGTATGAAAAACTGTTTTTT. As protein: CASKEGYEKLFF. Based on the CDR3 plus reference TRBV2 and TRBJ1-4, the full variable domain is EPEVTQTPSHQVTQMGQEVILRCVPISNHLYFYWYRQILGQKVEFLVSFYNNEISEKSEIFDDQFSVERPDGSNFTLKIRSTKLEDSAMYFCASKEGYEKLFFGSGTQLSVL.

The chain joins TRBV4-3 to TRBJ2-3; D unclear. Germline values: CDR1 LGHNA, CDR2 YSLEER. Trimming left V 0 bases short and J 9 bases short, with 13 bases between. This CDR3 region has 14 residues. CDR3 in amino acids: CASSQEGLRQTQYF. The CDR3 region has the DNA TGCGCCAGCAGCCAAGAAGGCCTGAGGCAGACGCAGTATTTT.

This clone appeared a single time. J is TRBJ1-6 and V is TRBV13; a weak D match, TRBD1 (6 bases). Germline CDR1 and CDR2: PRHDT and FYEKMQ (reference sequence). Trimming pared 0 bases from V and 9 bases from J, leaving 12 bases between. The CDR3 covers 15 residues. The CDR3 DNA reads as TGTGCCAGCAGCTTAGGAGGGACACTGCGTTCACCCCTCCACTTT. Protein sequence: CASSLGGTLRSPLHF.

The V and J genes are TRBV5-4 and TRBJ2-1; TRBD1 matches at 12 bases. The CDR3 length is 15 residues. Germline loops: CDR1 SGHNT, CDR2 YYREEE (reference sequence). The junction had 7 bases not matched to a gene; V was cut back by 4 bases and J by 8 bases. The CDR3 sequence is CASSPGQGARDEQFF. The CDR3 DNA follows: TGTGCCAGCAGCCCGGGACAGGGGGCGCGGGATGAGCAGTTCTTC.

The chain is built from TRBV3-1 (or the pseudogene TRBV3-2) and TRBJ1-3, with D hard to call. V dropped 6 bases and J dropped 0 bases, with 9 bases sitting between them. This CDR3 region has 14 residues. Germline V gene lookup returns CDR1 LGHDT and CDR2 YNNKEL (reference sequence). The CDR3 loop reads CASSLQDSGNTIYF. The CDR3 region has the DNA TGTGCCAGCAGTCTCCAGGACTCTGGAAACACCATATATTTT.

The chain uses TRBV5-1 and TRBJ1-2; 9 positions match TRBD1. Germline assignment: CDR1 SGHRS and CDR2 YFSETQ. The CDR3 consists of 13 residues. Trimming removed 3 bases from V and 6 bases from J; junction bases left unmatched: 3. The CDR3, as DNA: TGCGCCAGCAGCTCCAGGACAGGGGATGGCTACACCTTC. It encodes CASSSRTGDGYTF.

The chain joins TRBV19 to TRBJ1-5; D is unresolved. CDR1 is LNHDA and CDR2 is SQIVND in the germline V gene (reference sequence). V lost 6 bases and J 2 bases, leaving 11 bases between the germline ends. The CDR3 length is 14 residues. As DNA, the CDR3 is TGTGCCAGTAGCTCCAGAGGTGGCAATCAGCCCCAGCATTTT. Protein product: CASSSRGGNQPQHF. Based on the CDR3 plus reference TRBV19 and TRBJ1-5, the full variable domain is DGGITQSPKYLFRKEGQNVTLSCEQNLNHDAMYWYRQDPGQGLRLIYYSQIVNDFQKGDIAEGYSVSREKKESFPLTVTSAQKNPTAFYLCASSSRGGNQPQHFGDGTRLSIL.

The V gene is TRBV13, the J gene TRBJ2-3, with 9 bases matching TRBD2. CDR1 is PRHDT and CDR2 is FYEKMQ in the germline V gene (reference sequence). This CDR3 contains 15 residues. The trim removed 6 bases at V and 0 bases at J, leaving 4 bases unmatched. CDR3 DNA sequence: TGTGCCAGCAGAAAAGGACTAGCGAGCACAGATACGCAGTATTTT. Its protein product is CASRKGLASTDTQYF.

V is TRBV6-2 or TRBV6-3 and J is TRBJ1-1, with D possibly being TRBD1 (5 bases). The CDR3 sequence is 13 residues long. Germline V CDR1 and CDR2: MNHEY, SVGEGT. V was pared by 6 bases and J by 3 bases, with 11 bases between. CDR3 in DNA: TGTGCCAGCAGCTCCGACAGTCACACTGAAGCTTTCTTT. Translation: CASSSDSHTEAFF.

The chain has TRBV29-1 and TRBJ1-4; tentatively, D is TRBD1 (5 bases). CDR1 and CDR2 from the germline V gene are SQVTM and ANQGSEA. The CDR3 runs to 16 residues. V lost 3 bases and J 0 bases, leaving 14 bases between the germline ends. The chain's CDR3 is CSVEGRGGATNEKLFF. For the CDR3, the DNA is TGCAGCGTTGAGGGTCGTGGGGGGGCAACTAATGAAAAACTGTTTTTT.